The 7 T cell receptor beta chains reported below all come from one sample, sequenced in a study of blood T cell repertoires in COVID-19. Clones were sequenced by immunoSEQ multiplex PCR, and TCRdb holds only the in-frame ones, with some missing. This sample has under 250,000 clones, with 80% to 90% found just once. The source material was PBMCs or T cells enriched from blood (not recorded which). These receptors came from a young woman in a cohort exposed to, infected with or recovered from COVID-19 (not recorded which).

The chain carries TRBV12-5 and TRBJ1-1; possibly TRBD1 for D (5 bases). CDR1 and CDR2 from the germline V gene are LGHNT and FRNRAP. The CDR3 runs 18 residues. V was cut by 5 bases and J by 3 bases, with 25 bases left in between. CDR3 amino acids: CASGRFGGNSRVYTEAFF. The CDR3 nucleotides are TGTGCTAGTGGTCGCTTTGGTGGCAATAGCAGGGTTTACACTGAAGCTTTCTTT.

The V call is TRBV11-3, the J call TRBJ2-7; D unresolved. CDR3 length: 13 amino acids. Germline V gene data show CDR1 as SGHNT and CDR2 as YENEEA. The germline V and J ends were trimmed by 3 bases and 6 bases, with 12 bases remaining between them. The CDR3 DNA reads as TGTGCCAGCAGCTTGGCCCGGGTGGGCGAGCAGTACTTC. It specifies CASSLARVGEQYF.

This sequence joins TRBV9 and TRBJ2-2, with D hard to call. The CDR3 consists of 15 residues. V lost 1 base, J lost 5 bases, and 12 bases lay in between. Germline CDR1 reads SGDLS; CDR2 reads YYNGEE. CDR3 in DNA: TGTGCCAGCAGCGTAAGATTCCCCGGGACCGGGGAGCTGTTTTTT. Encoded protein: CASSVRFPGTGELFF.

The chain is built from TRBV25-1 and TRBJ1-5; D might be TRBD1 (6 bases). Trimming left V 8 bases short and J 7 bases short, with 18 bases between. Germline V gene sequence: CDR1 MGHDK, CDR2 SYGVNS. The CDR3 is 14 residues long. The CDR3 DNA reads TGTGCCAGCGGGGGGGCCAGGGAACAACAGCCCCAGCATTTT. The encoded protein is CASGGAREQQPQHF. Full variable domain (remainder filled in from reference TRBV25-1 and TRBJ1-5): EADIYQTPRYLVIGTGKKITLECSQTMGHDKMYWYQQDPGMELHLIHYSYGVNSTEKGDLSSESTVSRIRTEHFPLTLESARPSHTSQYLCASGGAREQQPQHFGDGTRLSIL.

The chain recombines TRBV6-6 with TRBJ2-7, with D possibly TRBD2 on 5 matching bases. The length of the CDR3 is 14 residues. The germline gives CDR1 MNHNY, CDR2 SVGAGI (reference sequence). V was cut by 6 bases and J by 5 bases, with 17 bases left in between. The CDR3 DNA sequence: TGTGCCAGCAGCCCCCGGGGAGCTGGGCACGAGCAGTACTTC. Amino acids: CASSPRGAGHEQYF.

This chain links TRBV6-5 with TRBJ1-1; D unresolved. CDR1 is MNHEY, CDR2 SVGAGI, per germline. CDR3 size: 12 residues. The germline V and J ends were trimmed by 8 bases and 1 base, with 8 bases remaining between them. CDR3 DNA: TGTGCCAGCGGGAGACCGAACACTGAAGCTTTCTTT. Translation gives CASGRPNTEAFF.

The V gene is TRBV6-5, the J gene TRBJ2-5, with 11 bases lining up with TRBD2. There are 15 residues in the CDR3. Looked up from germline, CDR1 is MNHEY and CDR2 is SVGAGI. V gave up 4 bases and J gave up 4 bases; unmatched junction bases: 5. The CDR3 is CASSWGLAGGETQYF. CDR3 DNA: TGTGCCAGCAGTTGGGGGCTAGCGGGGGGAGAGACCCAGTACTTC.